This T cell receptor (beta chain) was recovered during a study of blood T cells in healthy people across ages. Findings and limits, study-wide: Per-million-T-cell TCR beta diversity fell roughly linearly with age. Diversity estimates drawn from one million T cells were deemed underestimates.

PCR was performed a second time for roughly 7 to 12 cycles using a sample-barcoded 5' primer and a J-beta primer mix. TCRdb reprocessed the 5' RACE reads via MiXCR and lists one record per CDR3 protein. Of fewer than 650,000 distinct CDR3 sequences listed, 25% to 35% are singletons. A few counts support this clonotype. The antigen remains undetermined. Trimming took 1 base from V and 4 from J; bases not matched to a gene: 5. This CDR3 has 16 amino acids. The germline V gene encodes CDR1 WNHNN and CDR2 SYGVQD (reference sequence). These data were likewise used in another study, on T cells of mothers and their children. Per that paper: cDNA synthesis used all extracted RNA, roughly 1.6 ug per 15 ul.

This sequence originates from a boy under 10 years old in good health. This chain links TRBV10-1 with TRBJ2-1; 9 nucleotides agree with TRBD2. The sequenced sample consisted of blood. CDR3 residues: CASSEFRTSEYNEQFF. DNA of the CDR3: TGCGCCAGCAGTGAGTTCCGGACTAGCGAGTACAATGAGCAGTTCTTC.